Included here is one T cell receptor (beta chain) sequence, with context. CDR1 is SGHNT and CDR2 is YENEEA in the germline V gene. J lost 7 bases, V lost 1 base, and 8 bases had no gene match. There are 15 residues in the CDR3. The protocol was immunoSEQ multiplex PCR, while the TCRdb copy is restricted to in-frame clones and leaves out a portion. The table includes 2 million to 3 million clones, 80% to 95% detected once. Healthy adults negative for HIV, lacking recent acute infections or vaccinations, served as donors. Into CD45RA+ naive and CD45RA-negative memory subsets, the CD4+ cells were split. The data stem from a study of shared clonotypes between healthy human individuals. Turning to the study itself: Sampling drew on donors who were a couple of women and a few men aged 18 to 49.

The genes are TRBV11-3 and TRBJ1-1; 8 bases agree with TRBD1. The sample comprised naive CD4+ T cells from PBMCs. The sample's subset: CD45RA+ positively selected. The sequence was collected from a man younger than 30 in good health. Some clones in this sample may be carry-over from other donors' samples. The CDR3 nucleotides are TGTGCCAGCAGCTTAGGCTCAGGGGGCGGGAATGAAGCTTTCTTT. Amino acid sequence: CASSLGSGGGNEAFF.